What follows describes a single TCR beta chain. This clone was observed a single time. What this receptor recognizes is not known. No base-level quality is on record; no much larger clone is a single base apart. V trim: 2 bases; J trim: 3 bases; unmatched bases: 4. From the cysteine up to the phenylalanine, the CDR3 has a length of 15 residues. Only the CDR3 DNA stays, 45 bases, in frame from base 1. CDR1 is given as SGHNT and CDR2 as YYREEE, both from the germline V gene (reference sequence). These data come from a study of technical replicates of blood from a handful of donors (dated by TCRdb to about 2017). The method was the immunoSEQ multiplex PCR assay. Held by TCRdb, this immuneACCESS table contains in-frame sequences only and omits some clones. Under half of the omission traces to an unresolved V gene where checked; the cause of the rest is unknown. The sample data list around 89,000 clones, and roughly 94% of these were observed just once. The top ten constitute 0.2% to 0.25% of the sample.

This TCR came from a human donor in good health. Sequences were obtained from T cells isolated from PBMCs. This receptor chain uses TRBV5-4 and TRBJ2-3; 9 bases in the junction line up with TRBD2. The sequence in DNA is TGTGCCAGCAGCTTTAGCGGGAGTACAACAGATACGCAGTATTTT. This is translated as CASSFSGSTTDTQYF.